This is a list of T cell receptor beta chains from one sample in a study of T cell responses to AZD1222 COVID-19 vaccine. This table comes from immunoSEQ multiplex PCR, and its TCRdb copy is limited to in-frame clones, with some not included. The top ten clones hold 1.8% of a sample with about 100,000 clones, around 89% of them seen once. Source: peripheral blood, taken on day 0 of AZD1222 vaccination. These receptors were collected from an adult in good health. The CDR3 runs from the conserved cysteine through the conserved F or W. The D gene is left open where the match is weak. Only part of the rows carry a size: once, few, many, or a class if the clone is expanded.

D gene: .; clone size: .; J gene: TRBJ1-3; V gene: TRBV7-6; CDR3 protein: CASSLGETNSGNTIYF; CDR3 DNA: TGTGCCAGCAGCTTGGGGGAAACTAACTCTGGAAACACCATATATTTT
D gene: .; clone size: .; J gene: TRBJ1-6; V gene: TRBV28; CDR3 protein: CASSPGRQPLNNSPLHF; CDR3 DNA: TGTGCCAGCAGTCCCGGACGGCAGCCTCTAAATAATTCACCCCTCCACTTT
D gene: .; clone size: .; J gene: TRBJ2-1; V gene: TRBV4-3; CDR3 protein: CASSKITASYEQFF; CDR3 DNA: TGCGCCAGCAGCAAAATCACGGCCTCCTATGAGCAGTTCTTC
D gene: TRBD2; clone size: .; J gene: TRBJ2-7; V gene: TRBV18; CDR3 protein: CASSPPQREAYEQYF; CDR3 DNA: TGTGCCAGCTCACCACCTCAGCGGGAGGCCTACGAGCAGTACTTC
D gene: .; clone size: .; J gene: TRBJ2-7; V gene: TRBV6-5; CDR3 protein: CASSYALVKAGYEQYF; CDR3 DNA: TGTGCCAGCAGTTACGCCCTGGTGAAGGCGGGCTACGAGCAGTACTTC
D gene: TRBD1; clone size: .; J gene: TRBJ2-7; V gene: TRBV6-2/TRBV6-3; CDR3 protein: CASSWTGTDYEQYF; CDR3 DNA: TGTGCCAGCAGCTGGACAGGGACCGACTACGAGCAGTACTTC
D gene: TRBD2; clone size: once; J gene: TRBJ2-1; V gene: TRBV6-2/TRBV6-3; CDR3 protein: CASSLVGTSGWNEQFF; CDR3 DNA: TGTGCCAGCAGTTTGGTCGGGACTAGCGGGTGGAATGAGCAGTTCTTC
D gene: .; clone size: .; J gene: TRBJ2-3; V gene: TRBV7-9; CDR3 protein: CASSLDKAADTQYF; CDR3 DNA: TGTGCCAGCAGCTTGGATAAAGCGGCAGATACGCAGTATTTT
D gene: .; clone size: .; J gene: TRBJ1-6; V gene: TRBV18; CDR3 protein: CASSHTGTTSYNSPLHF; CDR3 DNA: TGTGCCAGCTCGCATACCGGGACTACCTCCTATAATTCACCCCTCCACTTT
D gene: .; clone size: .; J gene: TRBJ2-7; V gene: TRBV18; CDR3 protein: CASSPPMTTYEQYF; CDR3 DNA: TGTGCCAGCTCACCACCGATGACGACCTACGAGCAGTACTTC
D gene: .; clone size: .; J gene: TRBJ1-1; V gene: TRBV7-9; CDR3 protein: CASSFPTEAFF; CDR3 DNA: TGTGCCAGCAGCTTTCCAACTGAAGCTTTCTTT
D gene: TRBD1; clone size: .; J gene: TRBJ1-2; V gene: TRBV20-1; CDR3 protein: CSASQTGIGGYTF; CDR3 DNA: TGCAGTGCTAGTCAGACAGGGATTGGCGGCTACACCTTC
D gene: TRBD2; clone size: .; J gene: TRBJ2-2; V gene: TRBV7-2; CDR3 protein: CASSSASGGATGELFF; CDR3 DNA: TGTGCCAGCAGCTCCGCTAGCGGGGGGGCGACCGGGGAGCTGTTTTTT
D gene: .; clone size: .; J gene: TRBJ2-3; V gene: TRBV5-1; CDR3 protein: CASSLNRADTQYF; CDR3 DNA: TGCGCCAGCAGCTTGAATAGGGCAGATACGCAGTATTTT
D gene: .; clone size: .; J gene: TRBJ2-3; V gene: TRBV7-6; CDR3 protein: CASSPGLRGTDTQYF; CDR3 DNA: TGTGCCAGCAGCCCGGGACTCCGGGGCACAGATACGCAGTATTTT
D gene: TRBD1; clone size: .; J gene: TRBJ1-2; V gene: TRBV7-9; CDR3 protein: CASSDQGGINYGYTF; CDR3 DNA: TGTGCCAGCAGCGACCAGGGGGGGATTAACTATGGCTACACCTTC
D gene: .; clone size: .; J gene: TRBJ2-7; V gene: TRBV12-3/TRBV12-4; CDR3 protein: CASSLRWVEQYF; CDR3 DNA: TGTGCCAGCAGCCTTAGGTGGGTCGAGCAGTACTTC
D gene: .; clone size: few; J gene: TRBJ1-2; V gene: TRBV15; CDR3 protein: CATSRDDNVYGYTF; CDR3 DNA: TGTGCCACCAGCAGAGATGACAATGTCTATGGCTACACCTTC
D gene: TRBD1; clone size: once; J gene: TRBJ2-7; V gene: TRBV30; CDR3 protein: CAWADRRSSYEQYF; CDR3 DNA: TGTGCCTGGGCGGACAGGAGGAGCTCCTACGAGCAGTACTTC
D gene: TRBD1; clone size: .; J gene: TRBJ2-7; V gene: TRBV11-1; CDR3 protein: CASSSLRDRPYEQYF; CDR3 DNA: TGTGCCAGCAGCTCACTTAGGGACAGACCCTACGAGCAGTACTTC
D gene: .; clone size: once; J gene: TRBJ1-3; V gene: TRBV11-3; CDR3 protein: CASSPGGNSGNTIYF; CDR3 DNA: TGTGCCAGCAGCCCGGGAGGGAACTCTGGAAACACCATATATTTT
D gene: .; clone size: once; J gene: TRBJ1-5; V gene: TRBV15; CDR3 protein: CATSTGVYSNQPQHF; CDR3 DNA: TGTGCCACCAGCACAGGGGTGTATAGCAATCAGCCCCAGCATTTT
D gene: TRBD1; clone size: .; J gene: TRBJ2-4; V gene: TRBV27; CDR3 protein: CASSSTGGLAKNIQYF; CDR3 DNA: TGTGCCAGCAGTTCCACAGGGGGGCTAGCCAAAAACATTCAGTACTTC
D gene: TRBD1; clone size: .; J gene: TRBJ2-7; V gene: TRBV14; CDR3 protein: CASSQGDRELGYEQYF; CDR3 DNA: TGTGCCAGCAGCCAAGGGGACAGGGAACTTGGCTACGAGCAGTACTTC
D gene: .; clone size: .; J gene: TRBJ1-1; V gene: TRBV4-1; CDR3 protein: CASSQVKIMNTEAFF; CDR3 DNA: TGCGCCAGCAGCCAAGTAAAGATAATGAACACTGAAGCTTTCTTT
D gene: TRBD1; clone size: .; J gene: TRBJ2-1; V gene: TRBV5-4; CDR3 protein: CASSPRTGGDYNEQFF; CDR3 DNA: TGTGCCAGCAGCCCGAGGACAGGGGGGGATTACAATGAGCAGTTCTTC
D gene: TRBD2; clone size: .; J gene: TRBJ2-3; V gene: TRBV6-5; CDR3 protein: CASSYAGGPLDTQYF; CDR3 DNA: TGTGCCAGCAGTTACGCGGGAGGGCCGTTGGATACGCAGTATTTT
D gene: .; clone size: few; J gene: TRBJ1-6; V gene: TRBV7-3; CDR3 protein: CASSWSDNSPLHF; CDR3 DNA: TGTGCCAGCAGCTGGTCTGATAATTCACCCCTCCACTTT
D gene: TRBD1; clone size: .; J gene: TRBJ2-7; V gene: TRBV6-6; CDR3 protein: CASNRQGRDEQYF; CDR3 DNA: TGTGCCAGCAATAGACAGGGGCGCGACGAGCAGTACTTC
D gene: .; clone size: .; J gene: TRBJ2-7; V gene: TRBV5-1; CDR3 protein: CASSSGVSYEQYF; CDR3 DNA: TGCGCCAGCAGCTCCGGGGTTTCATACGAGCAGTACTTC
D gene: .; clone size: .; J gene: TRBJ2-2; V gene: TRBV28; CDR3 protein: CASSFLGWGSPNTGELFF; CDR3 DNA: TGTGCCAGCAGTTTTTTGGGGTGGGGGAGTCCGAACACCGGGGAGCTGTTTTTT
D gene: .; clone size: .; J gene: TRBJ2-4; V gene: TRBV6-5; CDR3 protein: CASSSISEAKNIQYF; CDR3 DNA: TGTGCCAGCAGTTCTATTTCCGAAGCCAAAAACATTCAGTACTTC
D gene: .; clone size: .; J gene: TRBJ2-7; V gene: TRBV6-5; CDR3 protein: CASSHRRSGNEQYF; CDR3 DNA: TGTGCCAGCAGCCACCGGAGGAGCGGTAACGAGCAGTACTTC
D gene: TRBD2; clone size: once; J gene: TRBJ2-2; V gene: TRBV2; CDR3 protein: CASSGLADGTGELFF; CDR3 DNA: TGTGCCAGCAGTGGACTAGCGGACGGCACCGGGGAGCTGTTTTTT
D gene: TRBD2; clone size: .; J gene: TRBJ2-3; V gene: TRBV27; CDR3 protein: CASSSWGAGPLGTQYF; CDR3 DNA: TGTGCCAGCAGTTCCTGGGGAGCGGGACCGTTAGGTACGCAGTATTTT
D gene: .; clone size: once; J gene: TRBJ2-7; V gene: TRBV6-2/TRBV6-3; CDR3 protein: CASSYGAEAGPGLYEQYF; CDR3 DNA: TGTGCCAGCAGTTACGGCGCAGAGGCGGGGCCGGGCTTATACGAGCAGTACTTC
D gene: TRBD2; clone size: .; J gene: TRBJ2-7; V gene: TRBV5-1; CDR3 protein: CASSSTSRGSPYEQYF; CDR3 DNA: TGCGCCAGCAGCTCAACTTCTCGCGGGAGCCCCTACGAGCAGTACTTC
D gene: .; clone size: .; J gene: TRBJ1-5; V gene: TRBV19; CDR3 protein: CASSTRGGEPQHF; CDR3 DNA: TGTGCCAGTAGTACCAGGGGAGGAGAGCCCCAGCATTTT
D gene: TRBD2; clone size: .; J gene: TRBJ2-5; V gene: TRBV6-2/TRBV6-3; CDR3 protein: CASSNPSREMEETQYF; CDR3 DNA: TGTGCCAGCAGCAATCCCTCGCGGGAGATGGAAGAGACCCAGTACTTC
D gene: .; clone size: once; J gene: TRBJ1-3; V gene: TRBV11-2; CDR3 protein: CASSFGGRRGNTIYF; CDR3 DNA: TGTGCCAGCAGCTTCGGGGGGAGGCGTGGAAACACCATATATTTT
D gene: .; clone size: .; J gene: TRBJ2-2; V gene: TRBV3-1/TRBV3-2; CDR3 protein: CASSQEPDHQGSNTGELFF; CDR3 DNA: TGTGCCAGCAGCCAAGAGCCGGACCACCAGGGTTCGAACACCGGGGAGCTGTTTTTT
D gene: TRBD1; clone size: .; J gene: TRBJ2-3; V gene: TRBV5-4; CDR3 protein: CASSSGQGTDTQYF; CDR3 DNA: TGTGCCAGCAGCTCCGGACAGGGGACAGATACGCAGTATTTT